A single sample is the source of the 22 T cell receptor beta chains below, sequenced in a study of Tregs in tolerant kidney transplant recipients. The data were produced by immunoSEQ multiplex PCR, yet TCRdb's version contains in-frame clones alone and is incomplete. In the table there are about 90,000 clones, 93% of which are singletons. The nonmyeloablative bone marrow transplants came from related graft donors, with transient mixed chimerism. Specimen: CD4+ T cells from blood (PBMCs), collected 12 months after the transplant. The receptors come from a human patient who received a combined kidney and bone marrow transplant. A share of the T cells may be of graft donor origin.

About this clone itself: Other DNA sequences in the same sample also yield this CDR3. The chain links TRBV28 to TRBJ1-6, with TRBD1 matching over 9 bases. V shed 6 bases, J shed 0 bases, and the junction held 3 bases outside the gene matches. This CDR3 has 16 residues. From germline, CDR1 is MDHEN and CDR2 SYDVKM. The CDR3 is CASSPDRGSYNSPLHF. CDR3 bases: TGTGCCAGCAGCCCGGACAGGGGCTCCTATAATTCACCCCTCCACTTT.

The chain combines TRBV14 with TRBJ2-1; 10 positions match TRBD2. The V gene's germline CDR1 is SGHDN and CDR2 FVKESK. The CDR3 covers 20 residues. With 4 bases clipped from V and 0 bases from J, the junction kept 15 bases outside the gene matches. The CDR3 DNA reads as TGTGCCAGCAGCCTTAACCCCCCAAGACCTAGCGGGGGCTCCTACAATGAGCAGTTCTTC. This codes for CASSLNPPRPSGGSYNEQFF.

This chain uses TRBV4-1 with TRBJ2-7, with 10 bases aligning to TRBD2. The CDR3 is made up of 14 amino acids. J gave up 5 bases and V 3 bases, and 4 bases lay outside the gene matches. Germline V gene lookup returns CDR1 MGHRA and CDR2 YSYEKL. The CDR3 sequence is CASSHLAGVHEQYF. The CDR3 coding sequence is TGCGCCAGCAGCCACCTAGCGGGAGTCCACGAGCAGTACTTC.

The rearrangement uses TRBV19 and TRBJ2-3; D remains unclear. CDR3 length: 12 residues. CDR1 is LNHDA and CDR2 is SQIVND in the germline V gene (reference sequence). With 4 bases removed from V and 3 bases from J, the gap between germline ends came to 5 bases. This CDR3 reads CASSTATDTQYF. CDR3 in DNA: TGTGCCAGTAGTACAGCGACAGATACGCAGTATTTT. Looking up the rest from reference TRBV19 and TRBJ2-3 gives the full variable domain: DGGITQSPKYLFRKEGQNVTLSCEQNLNHDAMYWYRQDPGQGLRLIYYSQIVNDFQKGDIAEGYSVSREKKESFPLTVTSAQKNPTAFYLCASSTATDTQYFGPGTRLTVL.

The V and J genes are TRBV5-1 and TRBJ1-4, with a possible D match to TRBD1 (6 bases). Looked up from germline, CDR1 is SGHRS and CDR2 is YFSETQ. The V end lost 5 bases, the J end lost 6 bases, and 17 bases lay between the germline ends. The CDR3 is 15 residues long. CDR3 DNA sequence: TGCGCCAGCAGTTACTTTCAAGGGGGGGATGAAAAACTGTTTTTT. Its translation is CASSYFQGGDEKLFF.

This chain links TRBV9 with TRBJ2-2; TRBD2 aligns across 10 bases. From germline, CDR1 is SGDLS and CDR2 YYNGEE. The CDR3 loop spans 17 amino acids. The junction had 8 bases not matched to a gene; V was cut back by 2 bases and J by 4 bases. As DNA, the CDR3 is TGTGCCAGCAGCGTTGGACTAGCGGATTTTGGCACCGGGGAGCTGTTTTTT. Translation gives CASSVGLADFGTGELFF.

The chain links TRBV7-2 to TRBJ2-5, with 9 positions matching TRBD2. Germline values: CDR1 SGHTA, CDR2 FQGNSA. Losses at the gene ends were 5 bases for V and 5 bases for J; bases not matched to a gene: 6. The CDR3 extends over 14 amino acids. CDR3 nucleotides: TGTGCCAGCAGCCCGGGACTAGCCATGGAGACCCAGTACTTC. It encodes CASSPGLAMETQYF.

The chain joins TRBV6-5 to TRBJ1-2; no clear D. Germline V gene lookup returns CDR1 MNHEY and CDR2 SVGAGI. V was clipped by 1 base and J by 3 bases, with 9 bases between them. CDR3 size: 14 residues. The DNA of the CDR3 is TGTGCCAGCAGTTACTACGGCAGCGACTATGGCTACACCTTC. Translated: CASSYYGSDYGYTF.

The CDR3 reads CASSFFSGGPAQYF. Written as DNA, the CDR3 is TGTGCCAGCAGTTTTTTTAGCGGGGGCCCGGCGCAGTATTTT. The rearrangement links TRBV28 to TRBJ2-3, with TRBD2 identical over 9 bases. The CDR3 contains 14 residues. The V segment lost 3 bases and the J segment 10 bases; nucleotides outside the gene matches: 8. Germline loops: CDR1 MDHEN, CDR2 SYDVKM.

This clone was seen a single time. The CDR3 DNA reads as TGCAGTGCCGCCGTGAGAGCCTACACCTTC. It codes for CSAAVRAYTF. The rearrangement joins TRBV20-1 to TRBJ1-2; D remains ambiguous. The CDR3 covers 10 residues. Trimming took 6 bases from V and 10 from J, leaving 12 bases between them. Germline-derived CDR1 and CDR2 are DFQATT and SNEGSKA (reference sequence).

This chain uses TRBV28 with TRBJ1-2; D ambiguous. The germline CDR1 and CDR2 sequences are MDHEN and SYDVKM. V lost 6 bases and J lost 7, with 15 bases in between. The CDR3 contains 13 residues. The CDR3 bases are TGTGCCAGCAGCCTGACCGGACTAGTTGGCTACACCTTC. Amino acid sequence: CASSLTGLVGYTF.

The chain carries TRBV27 and TRBJ2-3; perhaps TRBD1 as D (5 bases). Germline CDR1 MNHEY, CDR2 SMNVEV (reference sequence). CDR3 length: 15 residues. V dropped 5 bases and J dropped 2 bases, with 14 bases sitting between them. Here the CDR3 reads CASSQRGSFTDTQYF. The CDR3 DNA reads as TGTGCCAGCAGTCAAAGGGGCAGCTTCACAGATACGCAGTATTTT.

The chain joins TRBV7-2 to TRBJ1-2; no reliable D call. This CDR3 is built from 14 residues. Trimming stripped 1 base from V and 4 bases from J, with 10 bases between. In germline, CDR1 is SGHTA, CDR2 FQGNSA. The CDR3 nucleotides are TGTGCCAGCAGCTTAGTTTCCAGTGGCTATGGCTACACCTTC. It specifies CASSLVSSGYGYTF.

J is TRBJ1-4 and V is TRBV7-8; D is perhaps TRBD1 (6 bases). V was pared by 1 base and J by 4 bases, with 10 bases between. The length of the CDR3 is 15 residues. Germline lookup yields CDR1 SGHVS and CDR2 FQNEAQ. The CDR3 here is CASSLGQEINEKLFF. The DNA for the CDR3 is TGTGCCAGCAGCTTAGGACAGGAAATTAATGAAAAACTGTTTTTT.

In its sample, this clone was seen once. V is TRBV7-2 and J is TRBJ2-7; 9 bases are shared with TRBD2. With V trimmed by 4 bases and J by 6 bases, 19 bases remained unmatched. This CDR3 spans 18 amino acids. Germline V lookup: CDR1 SGHTA, CDR2 FQGNSA. The CDR3 nucleotides read TGTGCCAGCAGCTCAGACGCGGGAGGGTTATTATTGTCGGGCGAGCAGTACTTC. Translated, it gives CASSSDAGGLLLSGEQYF.

The chain is built from TRBV4-1 and TRBJ2-7, with D possibly being TRBD2 (5 bases). In germline, CDR1 is MGHRA, CDR2 YSYEKL. Between the trimmed V and J ends, which lost 0 bases and 0 bases, there was a span of 12 bases. The CDR3 is 16 amino acids. The CDR3 protein is CASSQDWLARSYEQYF. For the CDR3, the DNA is TGCGCCAGCAGCCAAGATTGGCTAGCACGCTCCTACGAGCAGTACTTC.

V gene TRBV2 combines with J gene TRBJ1-1, with a possible D match to TRBD1 (5 bases). The V and J ends lost 7 bases and 11 bases respectively, with 41 bases between them. This CDR3 contains 20 residues. Germline V lookup: CDR1 SNHLY, CDR2 FYNNEI. The CDR3 DNA sequence: TGTGCCAGCACCGGAGATAACCCCACCCGAGAGGGGCGCGGGGCCCAGAGGGCTTTCTTT. This codes for CASTGDNPTREGRGAQRAFF.

DNA of the CDR3: TGTGCCAGCAGCTTATACCAGGCATCCTACGAGCAGTACTTC. This gives the protein CASSLYQASYEQYF. The chain joins TRBV5-6 to TRBJ2-7; D remains ambiguous. The germline gives CDR1 SGHDT, CDR2 YYEEEE. There are 14 residues in the CDR3. V was trimmed by 2 bases and J by 1 base, leaving 10 bases between them.

This chain connects TRBV2 to TRBJ2-1; 12 bases match TRBD2. J lost 10 bases, V lost 7 bases, and 8 bases had no gene match. This CDR3 has 14 amino acids. From germline, CDR1 is SNHLY and CDR2 FYNNEI. The CDR3 DNA reads as TGTGCCAGCAAATTTAGACTAGCGGGAGACGAGCAGTTCTTC. It encodes CASKFRLAGDEQFF.

For the CDR3, the DNA is TGTGCCAGCTCACCACCTTCTAGCGGGAGAACCGGGGAGCTGTTTTTT. Its protein product is CASSPPSSGRTGELFF. The chain has TRBV18 and TRBJ2-2, with 10 positions matching TRBD2. Germline CDR1 KGHSH, CDR2 LQKENI. The V segment lost 0 bases and the J segment 5 bases; nucleotides outside the gene matches: 3. The CDR3 spans 16 residues.

A few counts support this clone. The genes are TRBV10-3 and TRBJ2-7, with D perhaps matching TRBD1 (5 bases). The V end lost 8 bases, the J end lost 0 bases, and 14 bases lay between the germline ends. CDR1 ENHRY and CDR2 SYGVKD come from the germline V gene. This CDR3 spans 14 amino acids. The CDR3 DNA is TGTGCCATCGTTGACAGCTTCAACTCCTACGAGCAGTACTTC. This codes for CAIVDSFNSYEQYF.

The chain employs TRBV4-2 and TRBJ2-3; D is undetermined. The CDR3 totals 12 residues. Germline loops: CDR1 LGHNA, CDR2 YNFKEQ. Trimming removed 6 bases from V and 8 bases from J, with 12 bases in between. CDR3 sequence (DNA): TGTGCCAGCAGTCCAAGACTCGGTACGCAGTATTTT. This encodes CASSPRLGTQYF.